This TCR beta chain was retrieved from a study of CD8+ T cells in alopecia areata. Study-level background: Transfer of skin from approximately 6-12-month-old C3H/HeJ graft donors with spontaneous alopecia was made to roughly 6-10-week-old female C3H/HeJ mice.

RNA was extracted and reverse transcribed into cDNA as the sequencing template. Assay: immunoSEQ multiplex PCR; the TCRdb copy retains only in-frame clones and omits some. The sample offers 90,000 to 130,000 clones and no singletons, the top ten holding about 20%. CDR1 and CDR2 (germline): NNHDY, SYVADS. The CDR3 has 13 amino acids. About this clone itself: Mouse gene names and germline throughout. The observed sequence ends 4 residues before the CDR3 terminus, with the missing tail filled in from the germline J gene.

Sequencing was done on a sample of lesional skin. The chain recombines TRBV13-3 with TRBJ2-7; TRBD2 matches at 10 bases. The receptor comes from a C3H/HeJ mouse with alopecia areata. The mice in this strain carry MHC haplotype H2-k. The CDR3 loop reads CATERTGGYEQYF. The part of the CDR3 DNA that was read is TGTGCCACCGAAAGGACTGGGGGTTAT.